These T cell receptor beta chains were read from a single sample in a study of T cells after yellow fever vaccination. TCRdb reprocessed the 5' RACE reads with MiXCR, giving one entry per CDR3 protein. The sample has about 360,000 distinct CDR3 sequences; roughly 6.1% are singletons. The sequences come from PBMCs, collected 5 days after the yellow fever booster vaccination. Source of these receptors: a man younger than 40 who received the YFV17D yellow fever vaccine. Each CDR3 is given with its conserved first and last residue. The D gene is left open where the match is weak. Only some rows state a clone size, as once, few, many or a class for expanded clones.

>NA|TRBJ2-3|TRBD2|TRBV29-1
TGCAGCGTTGTTAGCGGGAGTAACACAGATACGCAGTATTTT
CSVVSGSNTDTQYF
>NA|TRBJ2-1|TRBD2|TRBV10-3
TGTGCCATCAGTGACCCCTCCGGGACTAGCGAGTTAAGCTCCTACAATGAGCAGTTCTTC
CAISDPSGTSELSSYNEQFF
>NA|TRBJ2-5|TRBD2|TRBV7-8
TGTGCCAGCAGCTTAGCCTTCACCGGGAGGGCCCCGAAGACCCAGTACTTC
CASSLAFTGRAPKTQYF
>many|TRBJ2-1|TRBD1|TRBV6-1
TGTGCCAGCGGGACAGGGCGGGCCAATGAGCAGTTCTTC
CASGTGRANEQFF
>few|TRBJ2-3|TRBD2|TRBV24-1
TGTGCCACCAGTGAGTTTAGCGGGAGCACAGATACGCAGTATTTT
CATSEFSGSTDTQYF
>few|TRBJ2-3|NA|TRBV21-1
TGTGCCAGCGGCACAGGGGCGGATCGAACAGATACGCAGTATTTT
CASGTGADRTDTQYF
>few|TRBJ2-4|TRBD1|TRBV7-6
TGTGCCAGCAGCGCCGCGCCCGGGACAGGGAATGCCAAAAACATTCAGTACTTC
CASSAAPGTGNAKNIQYF
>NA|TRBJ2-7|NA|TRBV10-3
TGTGCCATCAATGAGTCTGAGTGGCAGGGTTCCTACGAGCAGTACTTC
CAINESEWQGSYEQYF
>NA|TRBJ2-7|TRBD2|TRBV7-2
TGTGCCAGCAGCTTAGCGGCGACTAGCGAGTACGAGCAGTACTTC
CASSLAATSEYEQYF
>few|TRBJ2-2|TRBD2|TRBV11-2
TGTGCCAGCAGCCAGGACAGGCTATCGACTAGCGGGAATGTCGGGGAGCTGTTTTTT
CASSQDRLSTSGNVGELFF
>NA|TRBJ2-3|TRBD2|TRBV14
TGTGCCAGCAGCCAAGTAGCGGGAGGGACAGATACGCAGTATTTT
CASSQVAGGTDTQYF
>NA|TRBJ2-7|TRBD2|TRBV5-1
TGCGCCAGCAGCTTGTTTAGCGGGGCTGGTTACGAGCAGTACTTC
CASSLFSGAGYEQYF
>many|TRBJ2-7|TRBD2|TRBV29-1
TGCAGCGTCCACGGGACCAATATAGCGGGAGCCTCCTACGAGCAGTACTTC
CSVHGTNIAGASYEQYF
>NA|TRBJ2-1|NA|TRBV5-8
TGTGCCAGCAGCTTCGGGGTTAAGGGTTTGCACAATGAGCAGTTCTTC
CASSFGVKGLHNEQFF
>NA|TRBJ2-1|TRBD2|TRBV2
TGTGCCAGCAGGAAGGGACTAGCGGGAGGGATCTACAATGAGCAGTTCTTC
CASRKGLAGGIYNEQFF
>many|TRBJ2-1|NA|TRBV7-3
TGTGCCAGCAGCTTAACCCAACCCTACAATGAGCAGTTCTTC
CASSLTQPYNEQFF
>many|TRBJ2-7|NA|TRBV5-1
TGCGCCAGCAGCCAATTGGCCTCCTACGAGCAGTACTTC
CASSQLASYEQYF
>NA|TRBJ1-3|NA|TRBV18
TGTGCCAGCTCACAGTCCGGGGTGGCTGTTGGAAACACCATATATTTT
CASSQSGVAVGNTIYF
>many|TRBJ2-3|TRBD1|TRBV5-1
TGCGCCAGCAGCCCAGGACAGGAGACAGATACGCAGTATTTT
CASSPGQETDTQYF
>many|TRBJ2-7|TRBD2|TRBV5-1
TGCGCCAGCAGCCCTAGCGGGAGGGACTCCTACGAGCAGTACTTC
CASSPSGRDSYEQYF
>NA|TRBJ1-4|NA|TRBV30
TGTGCCTGGAGTGCCAAGACAGGACAGCCTGCCACTAATGAAAAACTGTTTTTT
CAWSAKTGQPATNEKLFF
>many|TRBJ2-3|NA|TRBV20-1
TGCAGTGCTAGATTGCGGGGAATGGGCACAGATACGCAGTATTTT
CSARLRGMGTDTQYF
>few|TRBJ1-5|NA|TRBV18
TGTGCCAGCTCACCGACAGCTCCTGCCGGTTATAGCAATCAGCCCCAGCATTTT
CASSPTAPAGYSNQPQHF
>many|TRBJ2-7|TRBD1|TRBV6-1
TGTGCCAGCAAAAGACAGGGCAACTACGAGCAGTACTTC
CASKRQGNYEQYF
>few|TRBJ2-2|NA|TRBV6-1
TGTGCCACTTTTAGCGGTCTTATCCGGGACACCGGGGAGCTGTTTTTT
CATFSGLIRDTGELFF
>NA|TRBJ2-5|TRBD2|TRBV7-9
TGTGCCAGCAGCTTAGGTCCTAGCGGGAAAACTCAAGAGACCCAGTACTTC
CASSLGPSGKTQETQYF
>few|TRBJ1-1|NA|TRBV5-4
TGTGCCAGCAGCGTCATCGGAAAGCTCGAAGCTTTCTTT
CASSVIGKLEAFF
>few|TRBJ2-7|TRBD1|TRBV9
TGTGCCAGCAGCGGAGGGACAGGGGGGCGCGAGCAGTACTTC
CASSGGTGGREQYF
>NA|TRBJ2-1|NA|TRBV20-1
TGCAGTGCTAGAGATCGCAGCGGAGGATACAATGAGCAGTTCTTC
CSARDRSGGYNEQFF
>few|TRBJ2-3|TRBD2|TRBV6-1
TGTGCCAGCAGCCCCGGGACTAGCGGTGGATATACGCAGTATTTT
CASSPGTSGGYTQYF
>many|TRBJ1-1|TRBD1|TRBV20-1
TGCAGTGCTCCGCACCAGGACAGGATGAACACTGAAGCTTTCTTT
CSAPHQDRMNTEAFF
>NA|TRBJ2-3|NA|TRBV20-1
TGCAGTGCTTGGAAAGGGGATTCGACAGATACGCAGTATTTT
CSAWKGDSTDTQYF
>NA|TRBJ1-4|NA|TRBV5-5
TGTGCCAGCAGCTTGTCGTCCCCCGACAGGATTTCGAATGAAAAACTGTTTTTT
CASSLSSPDRISNEKLFF
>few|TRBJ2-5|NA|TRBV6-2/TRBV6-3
TGTGCCAGCAGTTACTCGACTAGGGGCCAGACCCAGTACTTC
CASSYSTRGQTQYF
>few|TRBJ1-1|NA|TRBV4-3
TGCGCCAGCAGCCAAGATCGGTTTATGATGAACACTGAAGCTTTCTTT
CASSQDRFMMNTEAFF
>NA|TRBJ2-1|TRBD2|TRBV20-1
TGCAGTGCTTCTCCACTAGCGCGAGGTGCCGACAATGAGCAGTTCTTC
CSASPLARGADNEQFF
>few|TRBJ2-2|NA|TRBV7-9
TGTGCCAGCAGCTTGGGGGACACCTTCACCGGGGAGCTGTTTTTT
CASSLGDTFTGELFF
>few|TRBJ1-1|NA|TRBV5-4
TGTGCCAGCAGACAAGGTGGTTCCACTGAAGCTTTCTTT
CASRQGGSTEAFF
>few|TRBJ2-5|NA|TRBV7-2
TGTGCCAGCAGCTTAAAGTGGAGCGAAACGACCCAGTACTTC
CASSLKWSETTQYF
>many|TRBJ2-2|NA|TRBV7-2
TGTGCCAGCAGCTTAATGGGCACGGGTCGATTTATTGAGCTGTTTTTT
CASSLMGTGRFIELFF
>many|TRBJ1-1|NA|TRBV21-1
TGTGCCAGCAGCAATAGGAGGCGACAGACGAACACTGAAGCTTTCTTT
CASSNRRRQTNTEAFF
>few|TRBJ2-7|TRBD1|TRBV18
TGTGCCAGCTCACCGGACAGGGATGTGTACTTC
CASSPDRDVYF
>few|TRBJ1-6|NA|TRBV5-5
TGTGCCAGCAGTTTATTCTCGGCCGCTGGGCTTATGCGCCTCCACTTT
CASSLFSAAGLMRLHF
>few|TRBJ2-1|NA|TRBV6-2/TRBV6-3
TGTGCCAGCAGTTTACTGCCTAGCGACCCGACTATCTTC
CASSLLPSDPTIF
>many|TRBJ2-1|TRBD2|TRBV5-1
TGCGCCAGCAGCTTGGGTGGGACTACCTACAATGAGCAGTTCTTC
CASSLGGTTYNEQFF
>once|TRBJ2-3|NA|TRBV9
TGTCCCAGCAGCGTCCTTGGGGGGAGTAGCACAGATACGCAGTATTTT
CPSSVLGGSSTDTQYF
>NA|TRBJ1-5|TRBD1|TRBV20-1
TGCAGTGCTCCACCGGGACAGGGCAATCAGCCCCAGCATTTT
CSAPPGQGNQPQHF
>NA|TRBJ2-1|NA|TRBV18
TGTGCCAGCTCCTCACCGTTGTCTATTGAGCAGTTCTTC
CASSSPLSIEQFF
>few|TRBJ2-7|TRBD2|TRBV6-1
TGTGCCAGCAGTGGGTTTACTAGCGGGAGTTCCGAGCAGTACTTC
CASSGFTSGSSEQYF
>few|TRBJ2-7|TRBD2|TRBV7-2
TGTGCCAGCAGCTTAGCGGGGACTAGCGCTTACGAGCAGTACTTC
CASSLAGTSAYEQYF
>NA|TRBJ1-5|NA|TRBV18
TGTGCCAGCTCACCTCGGGCAGCGATCGATCAGCCCCAGCATTTT
CASSPRAAIDQPQHF
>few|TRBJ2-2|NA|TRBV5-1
TGCGCCAGCATGTATGACGGGAGTGGCACCGGGGAGCTGTTTTTT
CASMYDGSGTGELFF